A selection of T cell receptor beta chains follows, all from one sample in a study of cytomegalovirus exposure and HLA in healthy donors. Clones were sequenced by immunoSEQ multiplex PCR, and TCRdb holds only the in-frame ones, with some missing. This repertoire shows approximately 140,000 clones, 85% to 90% found once; its top ten account for roughly 3%. Sequencing was performed on PBMCs. The receptors derive from a man between 18 and 29 years old in good health and CMV-seronegative. The CDR3 runs from the conserved cysteine through the conserved F or W. D genes are given only for firm matches. Clone size appears in some rows only: once, few, many, or a class for an expanded clone.

D gene	V gene	clone size	J gene	CDR3 DNA	CDR3 protein
TRBD2	TRBV12-5	once	TRBJ2-5	TGTGCTAGTGGTTTGGGGGGACTAGCAGCCCAAGAGACCCAGTACTTC	CASGLGGLAAQETQYF
-	TRBV10-3	few	TRBJ2-3	TGTGCCATCATGGTAGGGGACTTACCCACAGATACGCAGTATTTT	CAIMVGDLPTDTQYF
-	TRBV6-1	-	TRBJ2-7	TGTGCCAGCAGTACGACAGTACTTATAAACTACGAGCAGTACTTC	CASSTTVLINYEQYF
TRBD1	TRBV5-1	-	TRBJ2-7	TGCGCCAGCAGCCCCGGGACAGGGGACACCTACGAGCAGTACTTC	CASSPGTGDTYEQYF
-	TRBV7-8	-	TRBJ2-7	TGTGCCAGCAGCTTAGCAATGCAGTACGAGCAGTACTTC	CASSLAMQYEQYF
-	TRBV27	-	TRBJ2-1	TGTGCCAGCCGACGAGACTCCCCCAATGAGCAGTTCTTC	CASRRDSPNEQFF
TRBD2	TRBV6-1	-	TRBJ2-5	TGTGCCAGCCGCGAACCAGCGGGAGGTGGGGAGACCCAGTACTTC	CASREPAGGGETQYF
-	TRBV6-5	-	TRBJ2-5	TGTGCCAGCAGTTACGGAGGTACCATGGCTGAGTACTTC	CASSYGGTMAEYF
TRBD2	TRBV19	-	TRBJ2-1	TGTGCCAGTACCATAGCGGGACTAACAAACAATGAGCAGTTCTTC	CASTIAGLTNNEQFF
TRBD2	TRBV5-1	-	TRBJ2-1	TGCGCCAGCAGGCCCCTACTAGCGGGGGGGTACAATGAGCAGTTCTTC	CASRPLLAGGYNEQFF
-	TRBV27	-	TRBJ1-2	TGTGCCAGCAGTCCTGGGTTCGGGGGGCAGGTTGGGGGCTACACCTTC	CASSPGFGGQVGGYTF
TRBD1	TRBV6-6	-	TRBJ2-1	TGTGCCAGCAGTTACGCCAGGGGGAATGAGCAGTTCTTC	CASSYARGNEQFF
TRBD2	TRBV18	-	TRBJ2-1	TGTGCCAGCTCACCACCGGCTAGCGGGGGTAACAATGAGCAGTTCTTC	CASSPPASGGNNEQFF